Listed here are 28 T cell receptor beta chains from one sample, sequenced in a study of blood T cells in healthy people across ages. A J-beta primer mix and a sample-barcoded 5' primer were used in a second PCR of roughly 7 to 12 cycles. TCRdb analysed the 5' RACE reads with MiXCR anew, one entry per CDR3 protein. Of around 1,500,000 distinct CDR3 sequences listed, about 40% are singletons. Sequencing was done on a sample of blood. These receptors all stem from a woman under 30 in good health.

This clonotype was recorded only once. The chain carries TRBV11-2 and TRBJ2-1; 7 nucleotides align to TRBD2. V shed 2 bases and J 0 bases; nucleotides not matched to a gene: 4. The CDR3 consists of 16 residues. Per the germline V gene, CDR1 is SGHAT and CDR2 is FQNNGV. CDR3 loop: CASSLYSGLSYNEQFF. The CDR3 DNA sequence: TGTGCCAGCAGCTTATATAGCGGGCTCTCCTACAATGAGCAGTTCTTC.

This clonotype was observed once. The V gene is TRBV6-2 or TRBV6-3, the J gene TRBJ1-1, with 7 bases identical to TRBD1. The V gene end was trimmed by 2 bases and the J gene end by 0 bases; junction bases not matched to a gene: 3. The CDR3 sequence is 15 residues long. Germline V gene data show CDR1 as MNHEY and CDR2 as SVGEGT. The CDR3 sequence: CASSYRGLLNTEAFF. Written as DNA, the CDR3 is TGTGCCAGCAGTTACAGGGGGCTTTTGAACACTGAAGCTTTCTTT.

This clonotype was detected many times. The chain recombines TRBV29-1 with TRBJ2-3, with D unresolved. The CDR3 length is 13 residues. Between the trimmed V and J ends, which lost 5 bases and 1 base, there was a span of 10 bases. CDR1 is SQVTM, CDR2 ANQGSEA, per germline. Written as DNA, the CDR3 is TGCAGCGTTCTCCGACCCGGCACAGATACGCAGTATTTT. Amino acid sequence: CSVLRPGTDTQYF.

This clonotype occurred a few times. The chain has TRBV30 and TRBJ2-3; D unresolved. The CDR3 is 12 amino acids. Per the germline V gene, CDR1 is GTSNPN and CDR2 is SVGIG (reference sequence). With 1 base removed from V and 6 bases from J, the gap between germline ends came to 8 bases. CDR3 DNA sequence: TGTGCCTGGAGTGGGATGGATGATACGCAGTATTTT. It translates to CAWSGMDDTQYF.

V and J are TRBV3-1 and TRBJ2-5; D not resolved. Matching the DNA end better, TRBJ2-1 makes the J call doubtful. The germline V gene encodes CDR1 LGHDT and CDR2 YNNKEL (reference sequence). CDR3 size: 11 residues. CDR3: CASSQVETQFF. Here the CDR3 DNA reads TGTGCCAGCAGCCAAGTCGAGACCCAGTTCTTC.

This clonotype was seen once. The chain links TRBV20-1 to TRBJ2-5; tentatively, D is TRBD1 (6 bases). The CDR3 consists of 15 residues. V lost 1 base to trimming and J lost 11 bases, with 23 bases between them. Germline V gene sequence: CDR1 DFQATT, CDR2 SNEGSKA (reference sequence). CDR3 in DNA: TGCAGTGCTAGAGCCCCTGGACAGACGCACAATGAGCAGTACTTC. Translation gives CSARAPGQTHNEQYF.

The genes are TRBV20-1 and TRBJ2-3; perhaps TRBD2 as D (6 bases). The germline V and J ends were trimmed by 3 bases and 1 base, with 11 bases remaining between them. The CDR3 covers 14 residues. Germline CDR1 reads DFQATT; CDR2 reads SNEGSKA (reference sequence). CDR3 DNA sequence: TGCAGTGCTAGTTTGGAGGGCCGCACAGATACGCAGTATTTT. This sequence encodes CSASLEGRTDTQYF.

The V call is TRBV6-2 or TRBV6-3, the J call TRBJ2-7; 7 bases line up with TRBD2. V shed 0 bases and J 2 bases; nucleotides not matched to a gene: 7. Looked up from germline, CDR1 is MNHEY and CDR2 is SVGEGT. This CDR3 comprises 16 residues. CDR3 region: CASSYSRASGTYEQYF. The DNA for the CDR3 is TGTGCCAGCAGTTACTCGAGAGCTAGCGGTACCTACGAGCAGTACTTC.

This clonotype was picked up many times. The V and J genes are TRBV10-3 and TRBJ2-7; no reliable D call. The ends were cut back, 3 bases at V and 2 bases at J, with 2 bases in the middle. Looked up from germline, CDR1 is ENHRY and CDR2 is SYGVKD. The CDR3 is 11 residues long. The CDR3: CAISDTYEQYF. CDR3 DNA sequence: TGTGCCATCAGTGACACCTACGAGCAGTACTTC.

CDR3 in DNA: TGTGCCAGCAGAGAGGGTCCAAGCTCCTACAATGAGCAGTACTTC. The encoded protein is CASREGPSSYNEQYF. The chain uses TRBV6-6 and TRBJ2-1, with D perhaps TRBD2 (5 bases). The DNA end favors TRBJ2-7, so the J call may be wrong. The CDR3 sequence is 15 residues long. The germline V gene has CDR1 MNHNY and CDR2 SVGAGI (reference sequence).

CDR3 in amino acids: CASSADSIYSTDTQYF. DNA of the CDR3: TGTGCCAGCAGCGCGGACAGTATATATAGCACAGATACGCAGTATTTT. V is TRBV7-2 and J is TRBJ2-3; a possible D gene is TRBD1 (6 bases). The V and J ends lost 5 bases and 0 bases respectively, with 15 bases between them. From germline, CDR1 is SGHTA and CDR2 FQGNSA. The CDR3 covers 16 residues.

V is TRBV12-3 or TRBV12-4 and J is TRBJ2-2, with a tentative D call TRBD1 (6 bases). The CDR3 loop spans 17 amino acids. V lost 5 bases, J lost 0 bases, and 16 bases lay in between. The CDR3, as DNA: TGTGCCAGCAGTAAAGGATGGACAGCGACGAACACCGGGGAGCTGTTTTTT. Translated, it gives CASSKGWTATNTGELFF.

The V gene is TRBV5-1, the J gene TRBJ2-3; 8 bases line up with TRBD1. The CDR3 length is 17 residues. Germline trimming cut 3 bases from V and 0 bases from J; bases unmatched to any gene: 9. The germline CDR1 and CDR2 sequences are SGHRS and YFSETQ. The CDR3 protein is CASSSRTGIVSTDTQYF. DNA of the CDR3: TGCGCCAGCAGCTCCCGGACAGGGATTGTAAGCACAGATACGCAGTATTTT.

This rearrangement joins TRBV5-1 to TRBJ1-2; D gene unclear. Trimming left V 5 bases short and J 2 bases short, with 25 bases between. Germline V gene sequence: CDR1 SGHRS, CDR2 YFSETQ. This CDR3 region has 18 residues. The CDR3 DNA follows: TGCGCCAGCAGTGAAACCCGGCCCCCCCGTTGCTTGAACTATGGCTACACCTTC. This sequence encodes CASSETRPPRCLNYGYTF.

V gene TRBV10-2 combines with J gene TRBJ2-3; D tentatively reads TRBD1 or TRBD2 (5 bases each). CDR3 length: 13 residues. V was clipped by 7 bases and J by 0 bases, with 8 bases between them. Germline CDR1 and CDR2: WSHSY and SAAADI. The CDR3 DNA sequence: TGCGCCAGCACGGGACCCAGCACAGATACGCAGTATTTT. It translates to CASTGPSTDTQYF.

This clonotype was counted a single time. The chain carries TRBV5-1 and TRBJ2-5; 9 bases are a match to TRBD1. V was clipped by 7 bases and J by 5 bases; unmatched bases: 9. The V gene's germline CDR1 is SGHRS and CDR2 YFSETQ. CDR3 length: 14 residues. The CDR3 is CASFPGQGRETQYF. Written as DNA, the CDR3 is TGCGCCAGCTTCCCCGGACAGGGGCGGGAGACCCAGTACTTC. Drawing the rest from reference TRBV5-1 and TRBJ2-5, the complete variable domain is KAGVTQTPRYLIKTRGQQVTLSCSPISGHRSVSWYQQTPGQGLQFLFEYFSETQRNKGNFPGRFSGRQFSNSRSEMNVSTLELGDSALYLCASFPGQGRETQYFGPGTRLLVL.

This clonotype came up a few times. This chain links TRBV28 with TRBJ2-7, with TRBD1 matching 8 bases. CDR1 MDHEN and CDR2 SYDVKM come from the germline V gene. The CDR3 loop spans 14 amino acids. V shed 7 bases and J 0 bases; nucleotides not matched to a gene: 5. The chain's CDR3 is CASTRTGYSYEQYF. The CDR3 DNA reads TGTGCCAGCACCCGGACAGGGTACTCCTACGAGCAGTACTTC.

This sequence joins TRBV9 and TRBJ1-1; D may be TRBD1 (5 bases). The germline V gene has CDR1 SGDLS and CDR2 YYNGEE. Trimming took 3 bases from V and 6 from J, leaving 21 bases between them. The CDR3 loop spans 16 amino acids. The DNA of the CDR3 is TGTGCCAGCAGCGCTGGGGGGGGAGGGGTAATCGCTGAAGCTTTCTTT. Protein: CASSAGGGGVIAEAFF.

In this sample, this clonotype turned up a few times. The chain uses TRBV9 and TRBJ2-5; 7 nucleotides agree with TRBD1. The CDR3 is 12 amino acids. Trimming took 7 bases from V and 5 from J; bases not matched to a gene: 5. CDR1 is SGDLS, CDR2 YYNGEE, per germline. The CDR3 DNA reads as TGTGCCAGCGCAGGGACAGCCGAGACCCAGTACTTC. Its protein product is CASAGTAETQYF.

This clonotype has at least ten counts. V gene TRBV7-2 combines with J gene TRBJ2-7; the match to TRBD2 covers 11 bases. CDR1 and CDR2 (germline): SGHTA, FQGNSA. The CDR3 contains 15 residues. The V and J ends lost 3 bases and 7 bases, in that order; junction bases with no gene match: 8. The CDR3 region is CASSFPGTSGSEQYF. The CDR3 DNA sequence: TGTGCCAGCAGCTTCCCAGGGACTAGCGGCTCGGAGCAGTACTTC.

The rearrangement links TRBV11-2 to TRBJ2-7; 12 bases are shared with TRBD1. The ends lost 5 bases at V and 2 bases at J; junction bases unmatched: 7. Per the germline V gene, CDR1 is SGHAT and CDR2 is FQNNGV. CDR3 size: 16 residues. In DNA, the CDR3 is TGTGCCAGCAGCGAAGCCGGGACAGGGGGCGCCTACGAGCAGTACTTC. Its translation: CASSEAGTGGAYEQYF.

The rearrangement links TRBV18 to TRBJ1-1; 9 bases fit TRBD1. Germline-derived CDR1 and CDR2 are KGHSH and LQKENI. The length of the CDR3 is 16 residues. The V and J ends lost 1 base and 5 bases, in that order; junction bases with no gene match: 8. The CDR3 loop is CASSPRQGDGKTEAFF. CDR3 DNA sequence: TGTGCCAGCTCACCACGACAGGGGGACGGAAAGACTGAAGCTTTCTTT.

This clonotype appeared a single time. This sequence joins TRBV12-3 or TRBV12-4 and TRBJ1-5, with D possibly matching TRBD1 (6 bases). This CDR3 is built from 13 residues. The CDR3 here is CPQPDSQNQPQHF. Written as DNA, the CDR3 is TGTCCACAACCGGACAGCCAAAATCAGCCCCAGCATTTT.

This sequence joins TRBV3-1 and TRBJ2-6; D is ambiguous. The length of the CDR3 is 15 residues. The V gene lost 8 bases and the J gene lost 2 bases, with 13 bases spanning the gap. Germline V gene lookup returns CDR1 LGHDT and CDR2 YNNKEL (reference sequence). The chain's CDR3 is CASPGNTAGANVLTF. For the CDR3, the DNA is TGTGCCAGCCCTGGAAACACCGCTGGGGCCAACGTCCTGACTTTC.

This chain uses TRBV3-1 with TRBJ1-6, with TRBD1 matching 7 bases. Germline V gene sequence: CDR1 LGHDT, CDR2 YNNKEL (reference sequence). V lost 4 bases and J lost 4; bases outside the gene matches: 4. This CDR3 is 15 amino acids long. DNA for the CDR3: TGTGCCAGCAGCCGTCGGACAGGTTATAATTCACCCCTCCACTTT. It encodes CASSRRTGYNSPLHF.

This clonotype was detected only a few times. The chain has TRBV6-6 and TRBJ2-4, with D perhaps TRBD1 or TRBD2 (5 bases each). In germline, CDR1 is MNHNY, CDR2 SVGAGI (reference sequence). V was cut by 6 bases and J by 1 base, with 16 bases left in between. The CDR3 extends over 16 amino acids. The CDR3 sequence is CASSRKDGDAKNIQYF. The CDR3 DNA follows: TGTGCCAGCAGCCGGAAGGACGGGGACGCCAAAAACATTCAGTACTTC.

The chain uses TRBV13 and TRBJ2-5, with D possibly TRBD2 on 5 matching bases. Trimming took 5 bases from V and 5 from J, leaving 15 bases between them. The germline CDR1 and CDR2 sequences are PRHDT and FYEKMQ (reference sequence). The CDR3 sequence is 14 residues long. DNA for the CDR3: TGTGCCAGCAGCAAGAGGGCAGCCAGGGAGACCCAGTACTTC. This gives the protein CASSKRAARETQYF.

CDR3 sequence reads: CASSQTGGVQFF. CDR3 coding DNA: TGTGCCAGCAGCCAGACTGGAGGCGTTCAGTTCTTC. J is TRBJ2-1 and V is TRBV7-2, with D possibly matching TRBD2 (5 bases). The germline V gene encodes CDR1 SGHTA and CDR2 FQGNSA. Between the trimmed V and J ends, which lost 5 bases and 13 bases, there was a span of 15 bases. The length of the CDR3 is 12 residues. The full variable domain, with the rest looked up from reference TRBV7-2 and TRBJ2-1, is GAGVSQSPSNKVTEKGKDVELRCDPISGHTALYWYRQSLGQGLEFLIYFQGNSAPDKSGLPSDRFSAERTGGSVSTLTIQRTQQEDSAVYLCASSQTGGVQFFGPGTRLTVL.